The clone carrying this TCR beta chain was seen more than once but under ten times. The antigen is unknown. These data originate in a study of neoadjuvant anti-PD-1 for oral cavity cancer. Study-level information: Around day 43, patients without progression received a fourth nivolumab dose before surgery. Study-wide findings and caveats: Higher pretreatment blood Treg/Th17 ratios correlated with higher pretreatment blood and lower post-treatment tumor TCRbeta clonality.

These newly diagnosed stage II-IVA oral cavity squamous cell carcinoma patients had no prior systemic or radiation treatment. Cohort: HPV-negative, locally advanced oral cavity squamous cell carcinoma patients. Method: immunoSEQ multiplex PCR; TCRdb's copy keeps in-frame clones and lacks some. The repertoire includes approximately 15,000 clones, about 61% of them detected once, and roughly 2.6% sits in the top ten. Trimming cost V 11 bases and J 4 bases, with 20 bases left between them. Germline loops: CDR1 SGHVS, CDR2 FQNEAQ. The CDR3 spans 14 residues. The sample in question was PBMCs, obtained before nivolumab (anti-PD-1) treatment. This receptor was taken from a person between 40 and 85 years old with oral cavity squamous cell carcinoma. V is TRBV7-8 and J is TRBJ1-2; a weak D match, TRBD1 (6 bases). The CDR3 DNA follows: TGTGCCTCATCGGCAGCAGGGGATGGCTATGGCTACACCTTC. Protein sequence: CASSAAGDGYGYTF.